These T cell receptor beta chains were read from a single sample in a study of post-analysis software for immune sequencing data. TCRdb redid the calling of the PCR reads with MiXCR, one entry per CDR3 protein. The table includes about 200,000 distinct CDR3 sequences, approximately 30% detected once. The sequenced sample was blood. These receptors originate from a girl aged 2 to 17 with multiple sclerosis. The CDR3 runs from the conserved cysteine through the conserved F or W. The D gene is left open where the match is weak. Expanded clones are given a class, and other clones once, few, many or no size at all.

DNA	CDR3	D	J	size	V
TGTGCCAGCAGCTTTGGGACAGGGGTCGATCAGCCCCAGCATTTT	CASSFGTGVDQPQHF	TRBD1	TRBJ1-5	many	TRBV7-6
TGTGCCAGCAGCTTTTCGGGCGGGAGGGGCTGGGAGCAGTACTTC	CASSFSGGRGWEQYF	TRBD2	TRBJ2-7	.	TRBV7-2
TGTGCCAGCACCGGGGGACTAGCGGGAGCCTACGAGCAGTACTTC	CASTGGLAGAYEQYF	TRBD2	TRBJ2-7	few	TRBV6-6
TGTGCCAGCAGCCCAAGTCCACCGGTGGGAGGTATTGAAGCTTTCTTT	CASSPSPPVGGIEAFF	.	TRBJ1-1	.	TRBV7-9
TGCAGTGCTAGGACAGGGGGGTACACTGAAGCTTTCTTT	CSARTGGYTEAFF	TRBD1	TRBJ1-1	.	TRBV20-1
TGCGCCAGCAGCCGTCTGGATCTGGTTAGCACAGATACGCAGTATTTT	CASSRLDLVSTDTQYF	.	TRBJ2-3	few	TRBV4-1
TGCAGTGCCCTAGACCCCTCTGGGGCTAACGTCCTGACTTTC	CSALDPSGANVLTF	.	TRBJ2-6	many	TRBV20-1
TGTGCCAGCAAGGGCGGAAATCAGCCCCAGCATTTT	CASKGGNQPQHF	.	TRBJ1-5	many	TRBV6-5
TGCGCCAGCAGTTACGACCCAGGGCAAACCTACGAGCAGTACTTC	CASSYDPGQTYEQYF	.	TRBJ2-7	many	TRBV5-1
TGTGCCAGCTCCCCGGGACTAGGCGGCGAGCAGTACTTC	CASSPGLGGEQYF	TRBD2	TRBJ2-7	.	TRBV25-1
TGCGCCAGCAGCCAAGGACATATACAAGAGACCCAGTACTTC	CASSQGHIQETQYF	.	TRBJ2-5	many	TRBV4-1
TGTGCCAGCAGTTACGCCTCCAGGGGGGCGCCCCCCAATGAGCAGTTCTTC	CASSYASRGAPPNEQFF	.	TRBJ2-1	.	TRBV6-5